The 14 T cell receptor beta chains below all came from one sample that was sequenced in a study of blood T cells in healthy people across ages. The second PCR ran about 6 to 12 cycles with a sample-barcoded 5' primer and J-beta primers. From the 5' RACE reads, TCRdb called clonotypes with MiXCR, one entry per CDR3 protein. The table includes 700,000 to 1,000,000 distinct CDR3 sequences, 44% detected once. Material for sequencing was blood. The source of these receptors is a man aged 60 to 75 in good health.

The rearrangement uses TRBV7-9 and TRBJ2-7, with TRBD1 matching 9 bases. The ends lost 3 bases at V and 5 bases at J; junction bases unmatched: 5. Germline lookup yields CDR1 SEHNR and CDR2 FQNEAQ (reference sequence). The CDR3 is 14 residues long. The CDR3 bases are TGTGCCAGCAGCTTTGGCGGGACAGGGAACGAGCAGTACTTC. It codes for CASSFGGTGNEQYF.

This clonotype was detected only a few times. The chain is built from TRBV27 and TRBJ2-3, with TRBD2 matching 11 bases. Unmatched junction bases numbered 10, after V lost 5 bases and J lost 6 bases. The length of the CDR3 is 16 residues. Germline V gene lookup returns CDR1 MNHEY and CDR2 SMNVEV (reference sequence). CDR3 bases: TGTGCCAGCAGTCAGACTAGCGGGATGGCACCCGATACGCAGTATTTT. Residues: CASSQTSGMAPDTQYF.

With respect to this clonotype: A much larger clone sits a single nucleotide away, making a read error possible. CDR3 DNA sequence: TGTGCCAGCAGTCGCACGGGGGGTAGTGACGTAAAACTGTTTTTT. Protein product: CASSRTGGSDVKLFF. J is TRBJ1-4 and V is TRBV7-2; weak D call: TRBD1 (5 bases). This CDR3 region has 15 residues. Germline V lookup: CDR1 SGHTA, CDR2 FQGNSA. V lost 6 bases to trimming and J lost 10 bases, with 21 bases between them.

This clonotype was found a few times. At one end the junction does not follow the germline gene, possibly because of a read error. This chain connects TRBV12-3 or TRBV12-4 to TRBJ2-3; D might be TRBD2 (6 bases). CDR3 length: 14 residues. As DNA, the CDR3 is TGTGCCAGCAGTTTACCGGGACTCGTAGATGCGCAGTATTTT. Amino acid sequence: CASSLPGLVDAQYF.

On this clonotype itself: An end of the junction differs from the germline gene, which may be a read error. The chain couples TRBV7-2 to TRBJ2-4, with a weak D call TRBD1 (7 bases). The V gene's germline CDR1 is SGHTA and CDR2 FQGNSA. This CDR3 is 19 amino acids long. For the CDR3, the DNA is TGTGCCAACAGCTTAGCGCCCAGGGGGAAGGAGGGTGCCAAAAACATTCAGTACTTC. Protein: CANSLAPRGKEGAKNIQYF.

The sample holds a few counts of this clonotype. The chain uses TRBV27 and TRBJ2-1, with no clear D. The germline V and J ends were trimmed by 1 base and 1 base, with 8 bases remaining between them. CDR3 size: 15 residues. The germline V gene encodes CDR1 MNHEY and CDR2 SMNVEV (reference sequence). Written as DNA, the CDR3 is TGTGCCAGCAGTTTATGGGCTGAATCCTACAATGAGCAGTTCTTC. Translation gives CASSLWAESYNEQFF.

This chain links TRBV11-2 with TRBJ2-7; weak D call: TRBD1 (5 bases). Germline values: CDR1 SGHAT, CDR2 FQNNGV. The V and J ends lost 6 bases and 0 bases respectively, with 18 bases between them. CDR3 size: 16 residues. This CDR3 is CASRFNWAGLSYEQYF. DNA of the CDR3: TGTGCCAGCAGATTTAATTGGGCAGGGCTCTCCTACGAGCAGTACTTC.

About this clonotype itself: A read error may account for a junction end that differs from germline. DNA for the CDR3: TGTGGCAGCAGCCCCCCACGTCAAGAGACCCAGTACTTC. This sequence encodes CGSSPPRQETQYF. This chain connects TRBV28 to TRBJ2-5; D ambiguous. The germline CDR1 and CDR2 sequences are MDHEN and SYDVKM. The CDR3 consists of 13 residues.

In its sample, this clonotype was seen a few times. A read error may produce the germline difference seen at one junction end. V usage is TRBV5-5 and J usage is TRBJ1-4; D unclear. The CDR3 is 13 amino acids. Germline CDR1 reads SGHKS; CDR2 reads YYEKEE (reference sequence). The CDR3 DNA is TGTGCCAGCACCTTGGGCGGGCCAGAAAAACTGTTTTTT. Encoded protein: CASTLGGPEKLFF.

Points on this clonotype: A much larger clone lies one base from this, so it may be a read error. The chain couples TRBV5-1 to TRBJ1-2; 7 bases fit TRBD1. The junction had 11 bases not matched to a gene; V was cut back by 4 bases and J by 5 bases. CDR1 is SGHRS and CDR2 is YFSETQ in the germline V gene. The CDR3 consists of 15 residues. CDR3 loop: CASSEQQGRLYGYTF. CDR3 DNA: TGCGCCAGCAGCGAACAACAGGGGAGACTTTATGGCTACACCTTC. The full variable domain, rest sourced from reference TRBV5-1 and TRBJ1-2, is KAGVTQTPRYLIKTRGQQVTLSCSPISGHRSVSWYQQTPGQGLQFLFEYFSETQRNKGNFPGRFSGRQFSNSRSEMNVSTLELGDSALYLCASSEQQGRLYGYTFGSGTRLTVV.

In its sample, this clonotype was seen a few times. The V gene is TRBV20-1, the J gene TRBJ1-6, with TRBD1 as a possible D gene (5 bases). Trimming removed 3 bases at V and 5 bases at J, with 8 bases between. This CDR3 has 13 amino acids. CDR1 and CDR2 from the germline V gene are DFQATT and SNEGSKA (reference sequence). Written as DNA, the CDR3 is TGCAGTGCTAGGGACACAAATAATTCACCCCTCCACTTT. Residues: CSARDTNNSPLHF.

The chain employs TRBV6-2 or TRBV6-3 and TRBJ2-5; a weak D match, TRBD2 (5 bases). Germline V gene lookup returns CDR1 MNHEY and CDR2 SVGEGT. Trimming took off 7 bases at V and 2 bases at J, with 14 bases between the two ends. This CDR3 contains 14 residues. The CDR3: CASTRWGDQETQYF. The CDR3 DNA sequence: TGTGCCAGCACCCGATGGGGAGATCAAGAGACCCAGTACTTC.

There are a few counts of this clonotype. The chain couples TRBV2 to TRBJ2-1; D is undetermined. CDR1 and CDR2 (germline): SNHLY, FYNNEI. This CDR3 is built from 12 residues. Trimming cost V 5 bases and J 6 bases, with 8 bases left between them. The CDR3 coding sequence is TGTGCCAGCAGTTCCGGTAGCAATGAGCAGTTCTTC. Its translation is CASSSGSNEQFF.

The chain joins TRBV6-2 or TRBV6-3 to TRBJ2-5; 9 bases line up with TRBD1. V lost 7 bases to trimming and J lost 5 bases; unmatched junction nucleotides: 11. CDR1 and CDR2 (germline): MNHEY, SVGEGT. CDR3 size: 15 residues. The chain's CDR3 is CASKQPGQGGETQYF. CDR3 in DNA: TGTGCCAGCAAACAACCGGGACAGGGTGGGGAGACCCAGTACTTC.